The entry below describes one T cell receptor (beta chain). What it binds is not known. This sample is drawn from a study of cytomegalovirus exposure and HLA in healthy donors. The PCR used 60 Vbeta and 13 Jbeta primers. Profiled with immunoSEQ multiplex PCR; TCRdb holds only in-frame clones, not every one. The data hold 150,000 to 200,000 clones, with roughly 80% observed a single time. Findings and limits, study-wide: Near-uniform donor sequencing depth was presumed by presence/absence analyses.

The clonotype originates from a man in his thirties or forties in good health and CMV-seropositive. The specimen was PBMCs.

The CDR3 sequence is CASSQCPSGGYEQYF. The CDR3 nucleotides read TGCGCCAGCAGTCAATGTCCTAGCGGGGGTTACGAGCAGTACTTC. The V and J genes are TRBV23-1 and TRBJ2-7; 10 nucleotides align to TRBD2. TRBV23-1 counts as an open reading frame of uncertain function. This CDR3 is 15 amino acids long. J was trimmed by 4 bases and V by 1 base; bases with no gene match: 4.